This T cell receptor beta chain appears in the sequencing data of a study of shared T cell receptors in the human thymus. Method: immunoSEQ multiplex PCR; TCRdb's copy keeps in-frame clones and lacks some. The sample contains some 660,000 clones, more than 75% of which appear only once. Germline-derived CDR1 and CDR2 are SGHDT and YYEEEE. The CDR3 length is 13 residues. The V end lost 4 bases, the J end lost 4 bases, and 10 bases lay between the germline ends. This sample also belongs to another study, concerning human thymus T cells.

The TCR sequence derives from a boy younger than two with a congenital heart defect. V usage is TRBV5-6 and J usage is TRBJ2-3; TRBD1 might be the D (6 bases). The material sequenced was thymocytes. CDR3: CASSVQGPDTQYF. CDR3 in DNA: TGTGCCAGCAGCGTACAGGGACCAGATACGCAGTATTTT.